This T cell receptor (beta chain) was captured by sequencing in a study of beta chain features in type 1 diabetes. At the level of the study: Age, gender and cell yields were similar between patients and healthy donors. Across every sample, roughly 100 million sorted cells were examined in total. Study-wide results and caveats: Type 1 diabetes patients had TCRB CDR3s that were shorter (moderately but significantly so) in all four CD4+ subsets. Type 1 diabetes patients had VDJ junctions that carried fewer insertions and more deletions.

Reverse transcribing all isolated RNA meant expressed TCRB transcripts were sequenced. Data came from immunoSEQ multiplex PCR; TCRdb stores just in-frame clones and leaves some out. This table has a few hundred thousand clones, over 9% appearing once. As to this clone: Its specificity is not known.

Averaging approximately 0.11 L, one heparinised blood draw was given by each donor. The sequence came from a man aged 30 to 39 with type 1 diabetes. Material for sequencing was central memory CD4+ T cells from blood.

CDR3 residues: CASRERVDGANVLTF. The CDR3 DNA reads as TGTGCCAGCAGGGAAAGGGTAGATGGGGCCAACGTCCTGACTTTC. The rearrangement links TRBV2 to TRBJ2-6; no firm D call. Germline-derived CDR1 and CDR2 are SNHLY and FYNNEI. V was pared by 6 bases and J by 3 bases, with 12 bases between. The CDR3 is 15 amino acids.